Shown below are 27 T cell receptor beta chains from a single sample sequenced in a study of metastatic and nonmetastatic thyroid tumors. Every patient was untreated before thyroid surgery. TCRdb redid the clone calls on the PCR reads using MiXCR. The sample yields roughly 21,000 clones, roughly 30% seen once. Sequenced input: tumor tissue. Receptors originate from a male donor with papillary thyroid cancer or a benign thyroid nodule (not recorded which). Some clones in this sample may be carry-over from other donors' samples.

The genes are TRBV12-3 or TRBV12-4 and TRBJ1-5; D may be TRBD1 (5 bases). The CDR3 is made up of 13 amino acids. Deletions cut 3 bases from V and 5 bases from J, with 8 bases between. The CDR3 sequence is CASSLGLHQPQHF. CDR3 coding DNA: TGTGCCAGCAGTTTGGGACTCCATCAGCCCCAGCATTTT.

This clone was seen more than once but under ten times. CDR3 protein: CAASARVPTEQYF. The CDR3 bases are TGTGCCGCCTCAGCGCGAGTGCCGACCGAGCAGTACTTC. The genes are TRBV10-3 and TRBJ2-7; D unclear. The CDR3 contains 13 residues. The V and J ends lost 11 bases and 6 bases respectively, with 20 bases between them. Germline V gene data show CDR1 as ENHRY and CDR2 as SYGVKD.

In this sample, this clone turned up a few times. J is TRBJ1-6 and V is TRBV6-5, with a tentative D call TRBD1 (6 bases). The CDR3 length is 16 residues. Looked up from germline, CDR1 is MNHEY and CDR2 is SVGAGI. Between the trimmed V and J ends, which lost 2 bases and 7 bases, there was a span of 15 bases. The CDR3 protein is CASSYARTVGNSPLHF. CDR3 DNA sequence: TGTGCCAGCAGTTACGCCCGGACAGTGGGCAATTCACCCCTCCACTTT.

This chain joins TRBV6-8 and TRBJ2-7; D perhaps matches TRBD2 (5 bases). Germline values: CDR1 MNHGY, CDR2 SAAAGT. The CDR3 has 13 amino acids. Trimming pared 10 bases from V and 4 bases from J, leaving 17 bases between. The CDR3 is CAIEEEGRYEQYF. The CDR3, as DNA: TGTGCCATCGAAGAAGAGGGTAGGTACGAGCAGTACTTC.

The V gene is TRBV7-6, the J gene TRBJ2-3; 14 positions match TRBD2. Trimming removed 5 bases from V and 2 bases from J; junction bases left unmatched: 6. Germline V gene lookup returns CDR1 SGHVS and CDR2 FNYEAQ. This CDR3 has 17 residues. The CDR3 DNA reads TGTGCCAGCAGCCGACTAGCGGGGGGGCCGGACACAGATACGCAGTATTTT. Its translation: CASSRLAGGPDTDTQYF. The complete variable domain, with remaining parts taken from reference TRBV7-6 and TRBJ2-3, reads GAGVSQSPRYKVTKRGQDVALRCDPISGHVSLYWYRQALGQGPEFLTYFNYEAQQDKSGLPNDRFSAERPEGSISTLTIQRTEQRDSAMYRCASSRLAGGPDTDTQYFGPGTRLTVL.

The chain uses TRBV6-5 and TRBJ2-7; D not certain. Deletions cut 0 bases from V and 3 bases from J, with 9 bases between. The CDR3 runs to 14 residues. Germline V gives CDR1 MNHEY, CDR2 SVGAGI. CDR3 DNA sequence: TGTGCCAGCAGTTACTCCAGGCAGGACTACGAGCAGTACTTC. Translation: CASSYSRQDYEQYF.

V usage is TRBV4-2 and J usage is TRBJ2-7; D is perhaps TRBD1 (6 bases). V was cut by 4 bases and J by 1 base, with 11 bases left in between. Germline CDR1 LGHNA, CDR2 YNFKEQ. The CDR3 covers 14 residues. CDR3 DNA sequence: TGTGCCAGCAGCCTTAGGACAGCTTCCTACGAGCAGTACTTC. Protein product: CASSLRTASYEQYF.

This clone was seen a few times. The CDR3 nucleotides read TGTGCCAGCAGCTTTGGACTAGCGGGGGGCCAGACCCAGTACTTC. Protein: CASSFGLAGGQTQYF. The genes are TRBV7-2 and TRBJ2-5, with 14 bases identical to TRBD2. Per the germline V gene, CDR1 is SGHTA and CDR2 is FQGNSA. This CDR3 region has 15 residues. The V and J ends lost 3 bases and 6 bases, in that order; junction bases with no gene match: 3.

By share, this clone counts as medium-sized. The chain uses TRBV28 and TRBJ1-1, with D possibly matching TRBD1 (5 bases). Germline lookup yields CDR1 MDHEN and CDR2 SYDVKM. The CDR3 consists of 17 residues. V lost 7 bases to trimming and J lost 0 bases, with 21 bases between them. In nucleotides, the CDR3 is TGTGCCAGCACCCTATGGGGCCACTACCTCATGAACACTGAAGCTTTCTTT. Translating gives CASTLWGHYLMNTEAFF.

The V and J genes are TRBV4-1 and TRBJ2-1, with 8 nucleotides matching TRBD2. Germline-derived CDR1 and CDR2 are MGHRA and YSYEKL. The CDR3 runs to 17 residues. Germline trimming cut 2 bases from V and 9 bases from J; bases unmatched to any gene: 15. CDR3 coding DNA: TGCGCCAGCAGCCAAAAACCGGGACCGACGGGAGGGGGTGAGCAGTTCTTC. Translated: CASSQKPGPTGGGEQFF.

The sample holds many counts of this clone. The chain is built from TRBV11-2 and TRBJ2-4, with D perhaps TRBD1 or TRBD2 (5 bases each). Germline-derived CDR1 and CDR2 are SGHAT and FQNNGV. The CDR3 length is 16 residues. V was shortened by 4 bases and J by 0 bases, with 13 bases between the two germline ends. In DNA, the CDR3 is TGTGCCAGCAGCTCCCCTGGGACCCTAGCCAAAAACATTCAGTACTTC. This codes for CASSSPGTLAKNIQYF.

The chain couples TRBV11-3 to TRBJ1-1, with no clear D. Germline V CDR1 and CDR2: SGHNT, YENEEA. The CDR3 runs 12 residues. The ends were cut back, 0 bases at V and 7 bases at J, with 6 bases in the middle. CDR3 sequence (DNA): TGTGCCAGCAGCTTAGAGTCAGGTGAAGCTTTCTTT. The encoded protein is CASSLESGEAFF.

This chain uses TRBV5-1 with TRBJ1-1; D might be TRBD1 (5 bases). Germline CDR1 SGHRS, CDR2 YFSETQ. The CDR3 is made up of 11 amino acids. The V and J ends lost 6 bases and 4 bases respectively, with 7 bases between them. The CDR3 loop is CASMRGTEAFF. CDR3 DNA: TGCGCCAGCATGAGGGGCACTGAAGCTTTCTTT.

The rearrangement uses TRBV12-3 or TRBV12-4 and TRBJ2-3; 14 positions match TRBD2. CDR3 length equals 16 residues. V shed 7 bases, J shed 5 bases, and the junction held 8 bases outside the gene matches. In DNA form, the CDR3 reads TGTGCCAGCACCCCGGGACTAGCGGGGGCGGGAGATACGCAGTATTTT. It encodes CASTPGLAGAGDTQYF.

In this sample, this clone turned up a few times. The rearrangement joins TRBV6-2 or TRBV6-3 to TRBJ1-2, with D possibly matching TRBD1 (6 bases). V shed 0 bases and J shed 6 bases, with 11 bases lying between them. The CDR3 is 14 residues long. Germline-derived CDR1 and CDR2 are MNHEY and SVGEGT. The CDR3 loop reads CASSYSITGNGYTF. The CDR3 nucleotides read TGTGCCAGCAGTTACTCGATAACAGGGAATGGCTACACCTTC.

The table lists this clone with many counts. The V and J genes are TRBV2 and TRBJ1-1; D not certain. Trimming shortened V by 8 bases and J by 5 bases, and 12 bases separated the two germline ends. CDR1 is SNHLY and CDR2 is FYNNEI in the germline V gene. This CDR3 region has 12 residues. The CDR3 here is CASGRSSTEAFF. The CDR3 coding sequence is TGTGCCAGCGGGAGATCCTCAACTGAAGCTTTCTTT.

A few counts support this clone. The rearrangement uses TRBV11-2 and TRBJ2-3; D is unresolved. The V gene's germline CDR1 is SGHAT and CDR2 FQNNGV. V dropped 2 bases and J dropped 7 bases, with 7 bases sitting between them. There are 12 residues in the CDR3. The DNA for the CDR3 is TGTGCCAGCAGCTTAATAATTTATACGCAGTATTTT. As protein: CASSLIIYTQYF.

This clone was detected only once. The chain employs TRBV5-1 and TRBJ1-3; TRBD1 matches at 8 bases. The CDR3 extends over 16 amino acids. Trimming removed 4 bases from V and 2 bases from J; junction bases left unmatched: 8. The germline CDR1 and CDR2 sequences are SGHRS and YFSETQ. As DNA, the CDR3 is TGCGCCAGCAGCCTTACAGGGGGACTAACTGGAAACACCATATATTTT. Its translation: CASSLTGGLTGNTIYF.

V usage is TRBV13 and J usage is TRBJ1-1; 9 bases agree with TRBD1. Trimming took 6 bases from V and 4 from J; bases not matched to a gene: 6. The germline V gene has CDR1 PRHDT and CDR2 FYEKMQ (reference sequence). The CDR3 is made up of 14 amino acids. The CDR3 DNA sequence: TGTGCCAGCAGTCGGGACAGGGACCCCACTGAAGCTTTCTTT. As protein: CASSRDRDPTEAFF.

This clone is medium-sized in the sample. The rearrangement joins TRBV28 to TRBJ1-2, with a tentative D call TRBD1 (6 bases). The V end lost 6 bases, the J end lost 7 bases, and 21 bases lay between the germline ends. Germline loops: CDR1 MDHEN, CDR2 SYDVKM. The CDR3 consists of 15 residues. The CDR3 DNA follows: TGTGCCAGCAGCTCTATCAGGGGACCCCTTTCTGGCTACACCTTC. Protein sequence: CASSSIRGPLSGYTF.

CDR3 protein: CSARTEPGSPLHF. The CDR3 DNA sequence: TGCAGTGCTAGAACCGAACCTGGCTCACCCCTCCACTTT. The chain has TRBV20-1 and TRBJ1-6; D is unresolved. V lost 2 bases to trimming and J lost 10 bases, with 12 bases between them. Per the germline V gene, CDR1 is DFQATT and CDR2 is SNEGSKA (reference sequence). The CDR3 contains 13 residues.

Ten or more counts support this clone. The gene calls are TRBV29-1 and TRBJ1-1; D is unresolved. Between the trimmed V and J ends, which lost 5 bases and 6 bases, there was a span of 13 bases. Germline values: CDR1 SQVTM, CDR2 ANQGSEA. The CDR3 extends over 12 amino acids. CDR3 DNA sequence: TGCAGCGTTCTACCCTCAGGCGCTGAAGCTTTCTTT. Translation: CSVLPSGAEAFF.

The chain couples TRBV20-1 to TRBJ2-7; D uncertain. Germline V gene data show CDR1 as DFQATT and CDR2 as SNEGSKA (reference sequence). The CDR3 has 14 residues. The V end was cut by 0 bases, the J end by 0 bases, with 9 bases between. The chain's CDR3 is CSARDLGHSYEQYF. CDR3 DNA sequence: TGCAGTGCTAGAGATCTCGGCCACTCCTACGAGCAGTACTTC.

CDR3 coding DNA: TGTGCCAGCAGTTTCGGGACTAGCGGGGACAATGAGCAGTTCTTC. Translated, it gives CASSFGTSGDNEQFF. The J gene is TRBJ2-1, the V gene TRBV28, with 13 bases matching TRBD2. The CDR3 runs 15 residues. After removal of 3 bases from V and 5 bases from J, the junction contained 1 base not matched to a gene. CDR1 is MDHEN, CDR2 SYDVKM, per germline.

This chain joins TRBV30 and TRBJ2-3; 7 nucleotides align to TRBD2. Losses at the gene ends were 4 bases for V and 2 bases for J; bases not matched to a gene: 0. The CDR3 loop spans 12 amino acids. CDR1 is GTSNPN and CDR2 is SVGIG in the germline V gene (reference sequence). The CDR3 sequence is CAWKRDTDTQYF. DNA of the CDR3: TGTGCCTGGAAGCGGGACACAGATACGCAGTATTTT.

This clone showed up just a few times. The rearrangement joins TRBV20-1 to TRBJ2-7, with 13 bases matching TRBD2. The CDR3 contains 15 residues. J was trimmed by 2 bases and V by 5 bases; bases with no gene match: 6. The germline CDR1 and CDR2 sequences are DFQATT and SNEGSKA (reference sequence). The CDR3 spells CSAPLTSGRAYEQYF. The CDR3 DNA is TGCAGTGCTCCTTTAACTAGCGGGAGGGCCTACGAGCAGTACTTC.

Many counts were recorded for this clone. The rearrangement links TRBV5-4 to TRBJ1-2, with a tentative D call TRBD1 (5 bases). CDR1 and CDR2 (germline): SGHNT, YYREEE (reference sequence). V dropped 0 bases and J dropped 3 bases, with 15 bases sitting between them. CDR3 length equals 16 residues. The CDR3 protein is CASSLDFVRGDYGYTF. The CDR3, as DNA: TGTGCCAGCAGCTTGGATTTCGTTCGAGGGGACTATGGCTACACCTTC.